This TCR beta chain was found in a study of blood T cell repertoires in COVID-19. The overall study: Samples taken during acute and convalescent COVID-19 were collected in the United States, Italy and Spain. From T cells, B-cell-depleted T cells, or PBMCs came the material, which was cDNA or gDNA.

The authors' processing: Amplification of reference gene primers provided the estimated nucleated cell counts. Libraries were prepared by immunoSEQ multiplex PCR; TCRdb keeps only in-frame clonotypes and omits some of them. V and J calls and clone size are copied from that table; D and trimming were computed from the DNA. The sample lists 150,000 to 200,000 clones, 85% occurring once. Sequencing was done on a sample of peripheral blood. The TCR was taken from a human donor with acute or convalescent COVID-19. The donor label of this sample is uncertain.

The CDR3 is CAWSSRGGGGNQPQHF. In nucleotides, the CDR3 is TGTGCCTGGAGTTCCCGGGGGGGAGGGGGCAATCAGCCCCAGCATTTT. J is TRBJ1-5 and V is TRBV30; perhaps TRBD1 as D (5 bases). V was trimmed by 2 bases and J by 2 bases, leaving 16 bases between them. This CDR3 contains 16 residues. Germline assignment: CDR1 GTSNPN and CDR2 SVGIG (reference sequence). The variable domain in full, completed from reference TRBV30 and TRBJ1-5, reads SQTIHQWPATLVQPVGSPLSLECTVEGTSNPNLYWYRQAAGRGLQLLFYSVGIGQISSEVPQNLSASRPQDRQFILSSKKLLLSDSGFYLCAWSSRGGGGNQPQHFGDGTRLSIL.